The following is a TCR beta chain sequence with its context. Antigen specificity is unknown. The CDR3 sequence is 14 residues long. Trimming took 1 base from V and 7 from J, leaving 14 bases between them. Germline V gene lookup returns CDR1 KGHSH and CDR2 LQKENI. The source of the sample is a study of cytomegalovirus exposure and HLA in healthy donors. The PCR employed 60 Vbeta primers together with 13 Jbeta primers. Profiled with immunoSEQ multiplex PCR; TCRdb holds only in-frame clones, not every one. This sample's table reports 100,000 to 150,000 clones. Overall study results and limits: Donors were assumed by presence/absence analyses to have roughly uniform sequencing depth.

Sequencing was carried out using PBMCs. The TCR sequence derives from a young man in good health and CMV-seronegative. The chain has TRBV18 and TRBJ2-7; the D gene is possibly TRBD2 (5 bases). CDR3 loop: CASSPLEFAGEQYF. The CDR3 DNA reads TGTGCCAGCTCACCACTGGAGTTCGCGGGTGAGCAGTACTTC.